Each of the 15 T cell receptor beta chains below was sequenced from the same sample in a study of blood T cell repertoires in COVID-19. Method: immunoSEQ multiplex PCR; TCRdb's copy keeps in-frame clones and lacks some. The sample contains about 78,000 clones, more than 60% of which appear only once. Sequenced input: peripheral blood. These receptors all come from a human donor in a cohort sampled during active COVID-19.

The J gene is TRBJ1-1, the V gene TRBV7-8; TRBD1 matches 9 bases. The CDR3 spans 14 residues. Looked up from germline, CDR1 is SGHVS and CDR2 is FQNEAQ. The ends lost 5 bases at V and 5 bases at J; junction bases unmatched: 6. This chain's CDR3 is CASSPRDRVTEAFF. CDR3 coding DNA: TGTGCCAGCAGCCCCCGGGACAGGGTTACTGAAGCTTTCTTT. Full variable domain (rest looked up from reference TRBV7-8 and TRBJ1-1): GAGVSQSPRYKVAKRGQDVALRCDPISGHVSLFWYQQALGQGPEFLTYFQNEAQLDKSGLPSDRFFAERPEGSVSTLKIQRTQQEDSAVYLCASSPRDRVTEAFFGQGTRLTVV.

This clone was seen once. J is TRBJ2-5 and V is TRBV4-1, with 9 bases identical to TRBD2. CDR1 is MGHRA, CDR2 YSYEKL, per germline. The V segment lost 0 bases and the J segment 4 bases; nucleotides outside the gene matches: 9. The CDR3 totals 17 residues. CDR3 in amino acids: CASSQDDGGGAAETQYF. As DNA, the CDR3 is TGCGCCAGCAGCCAAGATGACGGCGGGGGGGCCGCAGAGACCCAGTACTTC.

Here the CDR3 reads CAWTGTGVEQYF. In DNA form, the CDR3 reads TGTGCCTGGACCGGGACAGGGGTTGAGCAGTACTTC. The chain links TRBV30 to TRBJ2-7; 10 bases align to TRBD1. The length of the CDR3 is 12 residues. Per germline, CDR1 GTSNPN and CDR2 SVGIG (reference sequence). The junction had 4 bases not matched to a gene; V was cut back by 4 bases and J by 7 bases.

The chain recombines TRBV21-1 with TRBJ2-5; the table's TRBD2 call for D was not verified on the DNA. TRBV21-1 is recorded as a pseudogene. The CDR3 has 18 residues. CDR3 amino acids: CASTTLFRGAQDQETQYF. DNA for the CDR3: TGTGCCAGCACCACCTTATTCCGGGGGGCCCAGGACCAAGAGACCCAGTACTTC.

This clone was seen a handful of times. This chain links TRBV7-9 with TRBJ2-1; tentative D call: TRBD2 (6 bases). The germline CDR1 and CDR2 sequences are SEHNR and FQNEAQ (reference sequence). The germline V and J ends were trimmed by 5 bases and 7 bases, with 18 bases remaining between them. This CDR3 contains 15 residues. The CDR3 coding sequence is TGTGCCAGCAGCGCAGTCCTAGCGCAGACAAATGAGCAGTTCTTC. Translated, it gives CASSAVLAQTNEQFF. Filled out from reference TRBV7-9 and TRBJ2-1, the complete variable domain reads DTGVSQNPRHKITKRGQNVTFRCDPISEHNRLYWYRQTLGQGPEFLTYFQNEAQLEKSRLLSDRFSAERPKGSFSTLEIQRTEQGDSAMYLCASSAVLAQTNEQFFGPGTRLTVL.

This rearrangement joins TRBV5-5 to TRBJ2-7; TRBD2 aligns across 7 bases. V lost 3 bases, J lost 3 bases, and 15 bases stayed unmatched. Germline CDR1 SGHKS, CDR2 YYEKEE (reference sequence). The CDR3 is 17 residues long. The CDR3 protein is CASSWGGLLTPNYEQYF. The CDR3 DNA follows: TGTGCCAGCAGCTGGGGGGGACTCTTAACTCCAAACTACGAGCAGTACTTC. The complete variable domain, with remaining parts taken from reference TRBV5-5 and TRBJ2-7, reads DAGVTQSPTHLIKTRGQQVTLRCSPISGHKSVSWYQQVLGQGPQFIFQYYEKEERGRGNFPDRFSARQFPNYSSELNVNALLLGDSALYLCASSWGGLLTPNYEQYFGPGTRLTVT.

The genes are TRBV2 and TRBJ2-3; 12 bases agree with TRBD2. The CDR3 length is 17 residues. The junction had 8 bases not matched to a gene; V was cut back by 3 bases and J by 4 bases. The V gene's germline CDR1 is SNHLY and CDR2 FYNNEI. CDR3 region: CASSDGLAGGLSDTQYF. In DNA, the CDR3 is TGTGCCAGCAGTGACGGGCTAGCGGGGGGGCTCTCAGATACGCAGTATTTT. The full variable domain, completed using reference TRBV2 and TRBJ2-3, is EPEVTQTPSHQVTQMGQEVILRCVPISNHLYFYWYRQILGQKVEFLVSFYNNEISEKSEIFDDQFSVERPDGSNFTLKIRSTKLEDSAMYFCASSDGLAGGLSDTQYFGPGTRLTVL.

J is TRBJ1-4 and V is TRBV28; 9 bases fit TRBD1. Trimming removed 8 bases from V and 0 bases from J; junction bases left unmatched: 13. The CDR3 is 18 residues long. CDR1 is MDHEN and CDR2 is SYDVKM in the germline V gene. The CDR3 DNA reads TGTGCCAGCCGCTTACCGGGACAGGGATATGCAACTAATGAAAAACTGTTTTTT. Amino acid sequence: CASRLPGQGYATNEKLFF.

This chain joins TRBV7-9 and TRBJ1-2; TRBD1 matches 8 bases. Germline loops: CDR1 SEHNR, CDR2 FQNEAQ (reference sequence). J gave up 4 bases and V 6 bases, and 1 base lay outside the gene matches. The CDR3 runs 12 residues. The CDR3 sequence: CASSGQGYGYTF. The CDR3 DNA is TGTGCCAGCAGTGGACAGGGCTATGGCTACACCTTC.

The chain carries TRBV2 and TRBJ1-2, with D maybe TRBD1 (5 bases). V was shortened by 0 bases and J by 4 bases, with 9 bases between the two germline ends. The CDR3 spans 14 residues. From germline, CDR1 is SNHLY and CDR2 FYNNEI. The CDR3 loop reads CASSEAGRVYGYTF. The CDR3 region has the DNA TGTGCCAGCAGTGAAGCGGGCAGGGTCTATGGCTACACCTTC.

This sequence joins TRBV10-1 and TRBJ2-5, with D perhaps matching TRBD2 (5 bases). V shed 8 bases and J shed 2 bases, with 12 bases lying between them. CDR1 is WNHNN, CDR2 SYGVQD, per germline (reference sequence). The CDR3 has 13 amino acids. The CDR3 DNA reads as TGCGCCAGCCGCGCGGGTCCACAAGAGACCCAGTACTTC. Its protein product is CASRAGPQETQYF.

This chain connects TRBV5-1 to TRBJ2-1; D is unresolved. This CDR3 region has 14 residues. Trimming took off 0 bases at V and 4 bases at J, with 8 bases between the two ends. CDR1 and CDR2 (germline): SGHRS, YFSETQ. The CDR3 reads CASSLVPEYNEQFF. The CDR3 region has the DNA TGCGCCAGCAGCTTGGTGCCAGAATACAATGAGCAGTTCTTC.

The V gene is TRBV27, the J gene TRBJ1-2, with 11 bases fitting TRBD1. Germline-derived CDR1 and CDR2 are MNHEY and SMNVEV (reference sequence). This CDR3 has 14 residues. Trimming at V came to 4 bases and at J to 7 bases, leaving 5 bases not matched to a gene. The CDR3 sequence is CASSYGQGAVGYTF. In DNA form, the CDR3 reads TGTGCCAGCAGTTATGGACAGGGGGCTGTTGGCTACACCTTC.

CDR3 nucleotides: TGCGCCAGTATCTGGGGGCCTTCCGGGAGGGGCACTGAAGCTTTCTTT. It is translated as CASIWGPSGRGTEAFF. The rearrangement joins TRBV5-1 to TRBJ1-1, with D possibly TRBD1 on 6 matching bases. The CDR3 totals 16 residues. Germline V gene sequence: CDR1 SGHRS, CDR2 YFSETQ. Trimming pared 8 bases from V and 4 bases from J, leaving 24 bases between. Variable domain in full (rest from reference TRBV5-1 and TRBJ1-1): KAGVTQTPRYLIKTRGQQVTLSCSPISGHRSVSWYQQTPGQGLQFLFEYFSETQRNKGNFPGRFSGRQFSNSRSEMNVSTLELGDSALYLCASIWGPSGRGTEAFFGQGTRLTVV.

V is TRBV15 and J is TRBJ1-2, with D tentatively TRBD1 (6 bases). Germline V gene sequence: CDR1 LNHNV, CDR2 YYDKDF (reference sequence). The CDR3 consists of 14 residues. V was pared by 1 base and J by 0 bases, with 6 bases between. This chain's CDR3 is CATSRGTANYGYTF. Here the CDR3 DNA reads TGTGCCACCAGCAGAGGGACAGCTAACTATGGCTACACCTTC.